These T cell receptor beta chains were read from a single sample in a study of blood T cell repertoires in COVID-19. Assay: immunoSEQ multiplex PCR; the TCRdb copy retains only in-frame clones and omits some. The repertoire holds about 280,000 clones, with around 90% as singletons. Sample: PBMCs or T cells enriched from blood (not recorded which). These receptors originate from a woman aged 18-30 years with acute COVID-19. Each CDR3 is given with its conserved first and last residue. The order of the fields is clone size, J gene, V gene, D gene, CDR3 DNA, CDR3 protein. A D gene is named only where the DNA matches it firmly. Clone size is shown for a subset of rows, as once, few, many or a class of expanded clone.

NA	TRBJ1-1	TRBV6-5	NA	TGTGCCAGCAGTTACTCGTCAGTACGTGACACTGAAGCTTTCTTT	CASSYSSVRDTEAFF
NA	TRBJ1-1	TRBV30	TRBD1	TGTGCCTGGAGTGTACAGGGGGGTGGCACTGAAGCTTTCTTT	CAWSVQGGGTEAFF
once	TRBJ1-1	TRBV5-1	NA	TGCGCCAGCAGCTCCAGGACAGTCACAGTAGGCACTGAAGCTTTCTTT	CASSSRTVTVGTEAFF
NA	TRBJ1-5	TRBV9	TRBD1	TGTGCCAGCAGCTCAGGGACAGGGGGCAATCAGCCCCAGCATTTT	CASSSGTGGNQPQHF
NA	TRBJ2-5	TRBV10-3	NA	TGTGCCATCAGAGGACAAATAGGGGAGACCCAGTACTTC	CAIRGQIGETQYF
NA	TRBJ1-1	TRBV18	NA	TGTGCCAGCTCCTCCGAGAGGACTGAAGCTTTCTTT	CASSSERTEAFF
NA	TRBJ2-2	TRBV5-4	NA	TGTGCCAGCAGCTTAGGGGGAACCGGGGAGCTGTTTTTT	CASSLGGTGELFF
once	TRBJ1-2	TRBV3-1/TRBV3-2	NA	TGTGCCAGCAGCCAAGGCGGGGATGCCGACTATGGCTACACCTTC	CASSQGGDADYGYTF
NA	TRBJ2-2	TRBV10-1	TRBD2	TGCGCCAGCAGTGGGGCACCCCTCCGACTAGCGGACCTAAAACCGAACACCGGGGAGCTGTTTTTT	CASSGAPLRLADLKPNTGELFF
NA	TRBJ1-3	TRBV30	TRBD1	TGTGCCTGGAGAATAGGGGGCGGTGGGGACACCATATATTTT	CAWRIGGGGDTIYF
NA	TRBJ1-1	TRBV18	NA	TGTGCCAGCTCGGAGGGGAGGAACACTGAAGCTTTCTTT	CASSEGRNTEAFF
NA	TRBJ2-7	TRBV7-8	TRBD2	TGTGCCAGCAGCCCAGTGAGGCTAGCGGTCTCCTACGAGCAGTACTTC	CASSPVRLAVSYEQYF
NA	TRBJ1-1	TRBV5-1	TRBD1	TGCGCCAGCAGCTCGGGACAGGGGTTGGCTGAAGCTTTCTTT	CASSSGQGLAEAFF
NA	TRBJ1-2	TRBV27	NA	TGTGCCAGCAGTTTATCCGGGGGATCTAACTATGGCTACACCTTC	CASSLSGGSNYGYTF
NA	TRBJ2-7	TRBV6-5	NA	TGTGCCAGCAGTTACCAAACTTCCTACGAGCAGTACTTC	CASSYQTSYEQYF
NA	TRBJ2-7	TRBV19	TRBD2	TGTGCCAGTAGTATAGTTGGGACTAGCGGGAGGCCCTCCTACGAGCAGTACTTC	CASSIVGTSGRPSYEQYF
NA	TRBJ2-2	TRBV7-6	NA	TGTGCCAGCAGCTTCAATCCAGGGTTGGACACCGGGGAGCTGTTTTTT	CASSFNPGLDTGELFF
NA	TRBJ2-1	TRBV19	NA	TGTGCCAGTAGTATTCGACAGGTTCTCGGAGGCCGACCCACAAGTGAGCAGTTCTTC	CASSIRQVLGGRPTSEQFF